This T cell receptor beta chain was sequenced in a study of cytomegalovirus exposure and HLA in healthy donors. Overall study findings and caveats: It was found in a later analysis that first-cohort TCR clusters tended to co-occur in the 120 validation repertoires.

Sequenced by immunoSEQ multiplex PCR; TCRdb stores in-frame clones only, minus some. This table holds around 58,000 clones, roughly 91% found once. To note about this clone: Its antigen is currently unknown.

The source of this sequence is a woman under 30 in good health and CMV-seronegative. The material sequenced was PBMCs.

The CDR3 DNA is TGTGCCACCAGCAGAGTTGACAGCTACGAGCAGTACTTC. Its protein product is CATSRVDSYEQYF. This chain connects TRBV15 to TRBJ2-7; D may be TRBD1 (5 bases). This CDR3 has 13 amino acids. Trimming removed 1 base at V and 3 bases at J, with 7 bases between. In germline, CDR1 is LNHNV, CDR2 YYDKDF (reference sequence).